This passage covers 11 T cell receptor beta chains from one sample sequenced in a study of sequential checkpoint blockade in melanoma. Indicated treatment: randomized to nivolumab then ipilimumab (arm A) or the reverse (arm B). The protocol was immunoSEQ multiplex PCR, while the TCRdb copy is restricted to in-frame clones and leaves out a portion. The sample holds about 19,000 clones, about 86% seen once. The sample was CD8+ T cells sorted from blood (inferred from file names), taken from a patient given nivolumab and ipilimumab in sequence. The receptors were sampled from a human donor with melanoma.

The V and J genes are TRBV4-2 and TRBJ2-5; D is perhaps TRBD2 (6 bases). Germline lookup yields CDR1 LGHNA and CDR2 YNFKEQ. V lost 0 bases and J lost 7, with 12 bases in between. The CDR3 spans 14 residues. CDR3 region: CASSQDYGGGTQYF. DNA of the CDR3: TGTGCCAGCAGCCAAGATTACGGGGGAGGGACCCAGTACTTC.

V usage is TRBV19 and J usage is TRBJ2-2, with D perhaps TRBD2 (5 bases). CDR1 is LNHDA, CDR2 SQIVND, per germline (reference sequence). The CDR3 spans 15 residues. Trimming took off 3 bases at V and 5 bases at J, with 13 bases between the two ends. The CDR3: CASSIPSTGTGELFF. Written as DNA, the CDR3 is TGTGCCAGTAGTATCCCCTCGACGGGGACCGGGGAGCTGTTTTTT.

This chain connects TRBV5-1 to TRBJ2-5; TRBD1 matches 7 bases. J was trimmed by 0 bases and V by 5 bases; bases with no gene match: 10. Germline loops: CDR1 SGHRS, CDR2 YFSETQ. CDR3 length: 16 residues. For the CDR3, the DNA is TGCGCCAGCAGTTGGGACAGCCTAGGGGACCAAGAGACCCAGTACTTC. The encoded protein is CASSWDSLGDQETQYF.

This chain connects TRBV7-6 to TRBJ2-7; 8 bases map to TRBD1. The CDR3 covers 14 residues. With V trimmed by 1 base and J by 3 bases, 2 bases remained unmatched. Germline assignment: CDR1 SGHVS and CDR2 FNYEAQ. The CDR3 is CASSLGTGYYEQYF. The CDR3 nucleotides read TGTGCCAGCAGCTTAGGGACAGGGTACTACGAGCAGTACTTC.

This sequence joins TRBV28 and TRBJ1-1; unclear D gene. The CDR3 runs to 13 residues. The V gene's germline CDR1 is MDHEN and CDR2 SYDVKM. V was shortened by 1 base and J by 4 bases, with 7 bases between the two germline ends. The CDR3 protein is CASSLSRITEAFF. CDR3 sequence (DNA): TGTGCCAGCAGTTTATCGAGGATCACTGAAGCTTTCTTT.

Regarding this clone: The same CDR3 is also encoded by other DNA sequences in this sample. The chain combines TRBV5-8 with TRBJ1-6; no clear D gene. CDR1 SGHTS and CDR2 YDEGEE come from the germline V gene. The CDR3 is 12 amino acids. Trimming left V 1 base short and J 9 bases short, with 5 bases between. CDR3 bases: TGTGCCAGCAGCTTGCCGGGTTCACCCCTCCACTTT. Amino acid sequence: CASSLPGSPLHF.

The V gene is TRBV5-1, the J gene TRBJ2-5; 11 nucleotides agree with TRBD2. The J call is uncertain, as TRBJ2-7 better fits the DNA end. CDR1 SGHRS and CDR2 YFSETQ come from the germline V gene. The CDR3 extends over 18 amino acids. The CDR3 bases are TGCGCCAGCAGCTTGGCTGGACTAGCGGGCCTTAGCTCCTACGAGCAGTACTTC. As protein: CASSLAGLAGLSSYEQYF.

The J gene is TRBJ2-5, the V gene TRBV5-1, with 7 bases matching TRBD2. This CDR3 contains 16 residues. Per germline, CDR1 SGHRS and CDR2 YFSETQ. Trimming at V came to 2 bases and at J to 5 bases, leaving 12 bases not matched to a gene. As DNA, the CDR3 is TGCGCCAGCAGCTTCAGTGGGGGAGGGACGGAGGAGACCCAGTACTTC. Translating gives CASSFSGGGTEETQYF.

V and J are TRBV6-5 and TRBJ2-1, with TRBD2 matching over 13 bases. CDR1 is MNHEY and CDR2 is SVGAGI in the germline V gene. The CDR3 spans 15 residues. The V gene end was trimmed by 2 bases and the J gene end by 9 bases; junction bases not matched to a gene: 4. The CDR3 nucleotides are TGTGCCAGCAGTTACACTAGCGGGAGGGCTGGTGAGCAGTTCTTC. Amino acids: CASSYTSGRAGEQFF.

For the CDR3, the DNA is TGTGCCAGCAGTTTAGGGACAGGGAGTGAAAAACTGTTTTTT. Its translation is CASSLGTGSEKLFF. This chain uses TRBV27 with TRBJ1-4; 9 bases agree with TRBD1. This CDR3 is 14 amino acids long. Unmatched junction bases numbered 2, after V lost 2 bases and J lost 7 bases. CDR1 is MNHEY, CDR2 SMNVEV, per germline (reference sequence).

This sequence joins TRBV5-6 and TRBJ2-3; 9 nucleotides align to TRBD2. Germline assignment: CDR1 SGHDT and CDR2 YYEEEE. J gave up 0 bases and V 2 bases, and 1 base lay outside the gene matches. The CDR3 sequence is 15 residues long. CDR3 DNA: TGTGCCAGCAGCTTTACTAGCGGGAGCACAGATACGCAGTATTTT. Protein product: CASSFTSGSTDTQYF.